Below are 9 T cell receptor beta chains sequenced from a single sample in a study of blood T cell repertoires in COVID-19. The method was immunoSEQ multiplex PCR; TCRdb's version includes in-frame clones alone and lacks a portion of them. The data show around 180,000 clones, around 81% seen once. Specimen: peripheral blood. The receptors derive from an elderly woman with COVID-19, enrolled during active disease.

This clone showed up just once. This chain joins TRBV2 and TRBJ1-2; 8 positions match TRBD1. Looked up from germline, CDR1 is SNHLY and CDR2 is FYNNEI. This CDR3 is 14 amino acids long. The trim removed 4 bases at V and 6 bases at J, leaving 7 bases unmatched. The CDR3 DNA reads TGTGCCAGCAGTGTGGGCAGGGGGCAGGATGGCTACACCTTC. It specifies CASSVGRGQDGYTF.

This chain links TRBV7-9 with TRBJ1-1; 7 nucleotides line up with TRBD1. The J segment lost 4 bases and the V segment lost 5 bases, leaving 13 bases of the junction unmatched. The length of the CDR3 is 16 residues. Germline V gives CDR1 SEHNR, CDR2 FQNEAQ (reference sequence). The DNA for the CDR3 is TGTGCCAGCAGCATCAGGACAGGCAGCAAGATCACTGAAGCTTTCTTT. Translating gives CASSIRTGSKITEAFF.

V usage is TRBV27 and J usage is TRBJ2-7; 11 bases agree with TRBD2. The CDR3 is 13 residues long. CDR1 and CDR2 from the germline V gene are MNHEY and SMNVEV (reference sequence). V lost 7 bases to trimming and J lost 3 bases; unmatched junction nucleotides: 2. In nucleotides, the CDR3 is TGTGCCAGCACTAGCGGGAGGCTCTACGAGCAGTACTTC. Its protein is CASTSGRLYEQYF.

The rearrangement uses TRBV10-3 and TRBJ2-1; TRBD2 agrees at 7 bases. The germline CDR1 and CDR2 sequences are ENHRY and SYGVKD. V shed 11 bases and J 7 bases; nucleotides not matched to a gene: 11. The CDR3 consists of 13 residues. The CDR3 spells CAGRGSGSNEQFF. Written as DNA, the CDR3 is TGTGCCGGCCGTGGTAGCGGGTCAAATGAGCAGTTCTTC.

This chain joins TRBV28 and TRBJ1-3; D perhaps matches TRBD1 (5 bases). The CDR3 sequence is 13 residues long. The germline V gene encodes CDR1 MDHEN and CDR2 SYDVKM. Between the trimmed V and J ends, which lost 5 bases and 4 bases, there was a span of 9 bases. The CDR3 nucleotides read TGTGCCAGCAGTCCAGGGCCCGGAAACACCATATATTTT. This gives the protein CASSPGPGNTIYF. Using reference TRBV28 and TRBJ1-3 for the parts outside the CDR3, the full variable domain is DVKVTQSSRYLVKRTGEKVFLECVQDMDHENMFWYRQDPGLGLRLIYFSYDVKMKEKGDIPEGYSVSREKKERFSLILESASTNQTSMYLCASSPGPGNTIYFGEGSWLTVV.

The chain links TRBV3-1 (or the pseudogene TRBV3-2) to TRBJ2-7; 8 bases align to TRBD1. CDR1 and CDR2 (germline): LGHDT, YNNKEL (reference sequence). V trimming: 4 bases; J trimming: 6 bases; junction bases outside the gene matches: 17. CDR3 length: 17 residues. The CDR3 DNA reads TGTGCCAGCAGCCCGGGGGCGGGACAGGTCCTCCCTCGCGAGCAGTACTTC. Protein sequence: CASSPGAGQVLPREQYF.

CDR3 in amino acids: CAWSVPGGWSPLHF. The CDR3 nucleotides are TGTGCCTGGAGTGTACCCGGGGGATGGTCACCCCTCCACTTT. The chain is built from TRBV30 and TRBJ1-6; weak D call: TRBD1 (5 bases). Trimming left V 0 bases short and J 10 bases short, with 13 bases between. This CDR3 comprises 14 residues. Germline loops: CDR1 GTSNPN, CDR2 SVGIG (reference sequence).

This chain joins TRBV5-1 and TRBJ1-2, with no clear D. CDR1 is SGHRS and CDR2 is YFSETQ in the germline V gene. Trimming removed 3 bases at V and 4 bases at J, with 10 bases between. The CDR3 length is 13 residues. CDR3 sequence reads: CASSSDTLYGYTF. The CDR3 coding sequence is TGCGCCAGCAGCTCCGACACGCTCTATGGCTACACCTTC.

V is TRBV24-1 and J is TRBJ1-4; D is ambiguous. The CDR3 is made up of 15 amino acids. The germline V gene encodes CDR1 KGHDR and CDR2 SFDVKD. Trimming took off 8 bases at V and 0 bases at J, with 12 bases between the two ends. As DNA, the CDR3 is TGTGCCACCAAAGCGCGACGCGCAACTAATGAAAAACTGTTTTTT. It translates to CATKARRATNEKLFF.